This T cell receptor (beta chain) was recorded in a study of blood T cell repertoires in COVID-19 (dated by TCRdb to 2020 to 2021). Regarding the study in general: Samples from collaborators originated in the United States, Italy and Spain and spanned both the acute and convalescent phases of COVID-19. The material from the prospective study consisted of cDNA or gDNA derived from T cells, B-cell-depleted T cells, or PBMCs. Deeply sampled blood TCRbeta repertoires from subjects exposed to, actively infected with, or recovered from COVID-19 were included in the dataset. A freely available public database, intended as a resource for researchers studying the immune response to SARS-CoV-2, is where the repertoires were released. Samples were obtained from the ongoing ImmuneRACE study (first 160 participants) and from some 1,300 subjects provided by 6 global collaborators. Sample metadata almost always included a de-identified subject ID, COVID-19 status, age in years and sex. HLA class I and class II types, where available, came from metadata supplied by the sample provider rather than from assay-based typing. Study-wide conclusions, independent of this receptor: How much clinical and demographic metadata was included differed by source and by participant, and the metadata was provided uncurated.

TCRbeta CDR3 regions were amplified from genomic DNA by means of the immunoSEQ Assay, a bias-controlled multiplex PCR. The study's processing was this. The number of nucleated cells in each sample was estimated from the amplification of reference gene primers within the assay. To quantify the absolute abundance of each unique TCRbeta CDR3 rearrangement, sequence reads were collapsed and filtered. For each sample, productive Simpson clonality was calculated as the square root of Simpson's diversity index across productive rearrangements. TCRdb limited this immuneACCESS table to in-frame rearrangements with V and J called. A share of clones is missing; checked studies link under half to unresolved V genes, and the rest is unexplained. V, J and clone size were drawn from that table, and D and trimming were deduced from the DNA. This sample holds about 190,000 clones; roughly 80% were observed only once. The ten largest clonotypes hold roughly 12% of the sample.

The collaborating institutions used their own protocols to collect whole blood in K2EDTA tubes. Collaborator samples were shipped for TCRbeta analysis as frozen whole blood, isolated PBMCs, or DNA extracted from either sample type. Comments on this clone: The antigen it binds to is not known. No per-base quality is available; no much larger clone lies one base away.

The origin of this receptor is a woman aged 45-59 years with acute or convalescent COVID-19. Sequenced sample: peripheral blood.

The CDR3 amino acid sequence is: CSASDRTGDEKLFF. At the DNA level, the sequence is TGCAGTGCTAGTGATCGGACAGGGGATGAAAAACTGTTTTTT. The V and J genes are TRBV20-1 and TRBJ1-4, with 9 junctional bases fitting TRBD1. Compared with germline, V lacks 3 bases and J lacks 6 bases; bases without a gene match: 5. The CDR1 and CDR2 encoded by the germline V gene (reference sequence) are DFQATT and SNEGSKA. CDR3 length: 14 amino acids, cysteine to phenylalanine. Only the CDR3 region is kept as DNA, spanning 42 bases read in frame from base 1.